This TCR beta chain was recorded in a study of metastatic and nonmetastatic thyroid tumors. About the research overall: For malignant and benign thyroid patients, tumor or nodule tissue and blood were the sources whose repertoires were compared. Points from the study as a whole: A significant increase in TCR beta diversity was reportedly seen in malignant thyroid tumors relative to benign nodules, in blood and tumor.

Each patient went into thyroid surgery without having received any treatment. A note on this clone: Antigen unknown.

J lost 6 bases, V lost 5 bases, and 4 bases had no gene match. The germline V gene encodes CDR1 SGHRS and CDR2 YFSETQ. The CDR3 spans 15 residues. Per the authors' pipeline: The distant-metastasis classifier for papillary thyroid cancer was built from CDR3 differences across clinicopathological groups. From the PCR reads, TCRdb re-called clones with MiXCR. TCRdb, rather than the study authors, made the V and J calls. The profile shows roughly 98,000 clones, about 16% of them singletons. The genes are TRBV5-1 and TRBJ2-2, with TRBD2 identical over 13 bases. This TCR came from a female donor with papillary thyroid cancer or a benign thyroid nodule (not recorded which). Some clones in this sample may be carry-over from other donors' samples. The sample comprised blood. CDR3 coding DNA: TGCGCCAGCAGGGCCGGGACTAGCGGGGCCGGGGAGCTGTTTTTT. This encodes CASRAGTSGAGELFF.